This TCR beta chain was obtained from a study of regulatory T cells. Notes on the study in general: Hydrophobic residues at CDR3 positions 6 and 7 were enriched in conventional CD4+ T cells of CD3G-deficient patients.

The PCR used 52 TRBV and 13 TRBJ primers. The assay was immunoSEQ multiplex PCR, and TCRdb's table has in-frame clones only and misses some. The sample records over 30,000 clones, over 90% being singletons. Comment on this clone: Its antigen remains unknown.

Every patient with CD3G deficiency had evidence of autoimmunity. Patients, 2 to 39 years old, had expanded memory T-cell proportions. The CDR3 has 14 residues. Per the germline V gene, CDR1 is SEHNR and CDR2 is FQNEAQ (reference sequence). Trimming removed 1 base at V and 4 bases at J, with 9 bases between. The receptor was derived from a child younger than 10 with CD3G deficiency. The chain links TRBV7-9 to TRBJ2-3; D remains unclear. Sequenced material: conventional CD4+ T cells sorted from blood. DNA for the CDR3: TGTGCCAGCAGCTTAGGGAAAGGAGCAGATACGCAGTATTTT. Translation: CASSLGKGADTQYF. Supplemented by reference TRBV7-9 and TRBJ2-3, the full variable domain reads DTGVSQNPRHKITKRGQNVTFRCDPISEHNRLYWYRQTLGQGPEFLTYFQNEAQLEKSRLLSDRFSAERPKGSFSTLEIQRTEQGDSAMYLCASSLGKGADTQYFGPGTRLTVL.